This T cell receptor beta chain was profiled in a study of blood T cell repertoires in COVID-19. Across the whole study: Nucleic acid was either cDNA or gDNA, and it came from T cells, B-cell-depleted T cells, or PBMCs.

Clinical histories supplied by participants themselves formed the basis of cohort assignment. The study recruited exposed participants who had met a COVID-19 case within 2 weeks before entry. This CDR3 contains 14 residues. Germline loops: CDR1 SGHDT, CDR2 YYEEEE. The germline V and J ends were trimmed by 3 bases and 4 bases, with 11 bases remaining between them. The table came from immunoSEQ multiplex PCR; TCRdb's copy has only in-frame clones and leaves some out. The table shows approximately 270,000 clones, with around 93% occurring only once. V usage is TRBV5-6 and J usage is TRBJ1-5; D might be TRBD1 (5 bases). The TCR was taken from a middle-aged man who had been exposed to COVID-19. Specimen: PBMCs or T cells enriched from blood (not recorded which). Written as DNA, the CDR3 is TGTGCCAGCAGCTCGTGGGGGGGAAATCAGCCCCAGCATTTT. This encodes CASSSWGGNQPQHF.